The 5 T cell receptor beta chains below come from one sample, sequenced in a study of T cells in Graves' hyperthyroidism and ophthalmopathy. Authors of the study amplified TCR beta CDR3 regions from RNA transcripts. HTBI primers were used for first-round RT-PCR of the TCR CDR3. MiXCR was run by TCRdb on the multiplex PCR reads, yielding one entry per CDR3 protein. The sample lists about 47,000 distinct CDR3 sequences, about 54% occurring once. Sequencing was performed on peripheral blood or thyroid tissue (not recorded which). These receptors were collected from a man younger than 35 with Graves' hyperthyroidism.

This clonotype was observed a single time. For the CDR3, the DNA is TGTGCCATCAAGTCGACTCTAGCATCTAAAGCGACCCAGTACTTC. Translated: CAIKSTLASKATQYF. The chain couples TRBV10-3 to TRBJ2-5, with D possibly matching TRBD2 (5 bases). Germline V lookup: CDR1 ENHRY, CDR2 SYGVKD. Trimming left V 7 bases short and J 7 bases short, with 22 bases between. This CDR3 contains 15 residues.

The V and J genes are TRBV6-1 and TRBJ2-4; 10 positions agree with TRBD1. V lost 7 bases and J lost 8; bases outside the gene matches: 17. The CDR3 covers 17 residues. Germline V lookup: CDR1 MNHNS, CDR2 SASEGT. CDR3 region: CASIQTRDRGHLDIQYF. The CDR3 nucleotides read TGTGCCAGCATCCAAACCCGGGACAGGGGACATTTGGACATTCAGTACTTC.

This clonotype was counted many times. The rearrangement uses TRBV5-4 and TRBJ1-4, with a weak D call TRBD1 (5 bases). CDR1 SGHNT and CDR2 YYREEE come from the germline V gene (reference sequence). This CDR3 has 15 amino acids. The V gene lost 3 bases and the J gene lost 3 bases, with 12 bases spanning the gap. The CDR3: CASSWQGGANEKLFF. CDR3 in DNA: TGTGCCAGCAGCTGGCAGGGAGGGGCTAATGAAAAACTGTTTTTT.

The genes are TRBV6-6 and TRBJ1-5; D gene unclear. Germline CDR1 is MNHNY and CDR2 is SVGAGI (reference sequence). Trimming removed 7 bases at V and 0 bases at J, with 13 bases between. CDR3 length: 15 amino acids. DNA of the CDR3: TGTGCCAGCACCCTTTTCCCCTATAGCAATCAGCCCCAGCATTTT. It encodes CASTLFPYSNQPQHF.

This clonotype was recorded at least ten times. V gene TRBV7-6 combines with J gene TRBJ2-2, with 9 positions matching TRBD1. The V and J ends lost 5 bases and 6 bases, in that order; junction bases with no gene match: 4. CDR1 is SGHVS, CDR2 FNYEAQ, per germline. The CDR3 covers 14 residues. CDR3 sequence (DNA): TGTGCCAGCAGCCTCGGGACAGGGCCCGGGGAGCTGTTTTTT. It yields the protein CASSLGTGPGELFF.